The sequence of this T cell receptor (beta chain) was determined in a study of vaccination effects on CD4 cells after COVID-19. Prior to sequencing, the ViraFEST assay stimulated PBMC with viral peptide pools, which expanded the antigen-specific CD4+ T cells. The authors isolated CD4+ T cells after approximately 9 days of culture. IL-2 medium was substituted for half the medium on days 3 and 7. Points from the study as a whole: The study got few convalescent patients and did not collect any early post-infection timepoints. Clones induced by infection and by vaccine showed marked clonal contraction late after vaccination.

Method: immunoSEQ multiplex PCR; TCRdb's copy keeps in-frame clones and lacks some. The table records tens of thousands of clones, 80% to 85% of them present only once. Concerning this clone itself: What it binds is not known.

This TCR derives from a human donor who received a COVID-19 vaccine. Sequencing used CD4+ T cells from PBMCs cultured with HCoV-229E spike peptides, obtained before COVID-19 vaccination.

The CDR3 loop reads CASSERTANTEAFF. DNA of the CDR3: TGTGCCAGCAGTGAGCGGACAGCGAACACTGAAGCTTTCTTT. The chain couples TRBV2 to TRBJ1-1; weak D call: TRBD1 (6 bases). CDR1 SNHLY and CDR2 FYNNEI come from the germline V gene. CDR3 size: 14 residues. V was cut by 3 bases and J by 1 base, with 9 bases left in between.